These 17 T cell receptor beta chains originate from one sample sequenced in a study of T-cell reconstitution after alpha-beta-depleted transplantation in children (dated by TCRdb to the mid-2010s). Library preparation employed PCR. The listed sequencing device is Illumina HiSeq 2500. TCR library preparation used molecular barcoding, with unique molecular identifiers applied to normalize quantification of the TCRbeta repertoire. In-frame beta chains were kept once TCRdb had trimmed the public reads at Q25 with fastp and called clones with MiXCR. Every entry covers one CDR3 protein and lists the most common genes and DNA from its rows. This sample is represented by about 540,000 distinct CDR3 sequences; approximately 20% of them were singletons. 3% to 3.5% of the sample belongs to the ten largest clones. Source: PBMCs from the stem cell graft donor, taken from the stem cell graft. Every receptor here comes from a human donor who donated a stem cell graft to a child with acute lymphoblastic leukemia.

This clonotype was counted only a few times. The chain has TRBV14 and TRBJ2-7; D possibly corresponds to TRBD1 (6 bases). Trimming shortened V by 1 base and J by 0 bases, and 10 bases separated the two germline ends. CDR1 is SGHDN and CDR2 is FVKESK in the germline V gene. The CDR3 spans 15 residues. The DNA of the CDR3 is TGTGCCAGCAGCCAAGCCAGGGGTCGCTCCTACGAGCAGTACTTC. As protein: CASSQARGRSYEQYF.

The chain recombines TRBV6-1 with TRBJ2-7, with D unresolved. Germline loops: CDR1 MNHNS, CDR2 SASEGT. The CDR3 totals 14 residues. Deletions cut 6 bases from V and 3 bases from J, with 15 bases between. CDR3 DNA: TGTGCCAGCAGCAGGAAGGCGGACCTCTACGAGCAGTACTTC. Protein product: CASSRKADLYEQYF.

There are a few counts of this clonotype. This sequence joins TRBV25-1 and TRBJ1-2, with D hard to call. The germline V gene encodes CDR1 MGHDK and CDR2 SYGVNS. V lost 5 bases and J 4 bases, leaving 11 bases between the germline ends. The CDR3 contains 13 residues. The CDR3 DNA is TGTGCCAGCAGTTTTCAGCTTCCCTATGGCTACACCTTC. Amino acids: CASSFQLPYGYTF.

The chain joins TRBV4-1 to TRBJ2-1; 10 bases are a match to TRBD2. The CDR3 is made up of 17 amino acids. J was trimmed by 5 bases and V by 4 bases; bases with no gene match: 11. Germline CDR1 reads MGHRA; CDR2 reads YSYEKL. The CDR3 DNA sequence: TGCGCCAGCAGCCCCTTTTATTTAGCGGGAGGTAACAATGAGCAGTTCTTC. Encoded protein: CASSPFYLAGGNNEQFF.

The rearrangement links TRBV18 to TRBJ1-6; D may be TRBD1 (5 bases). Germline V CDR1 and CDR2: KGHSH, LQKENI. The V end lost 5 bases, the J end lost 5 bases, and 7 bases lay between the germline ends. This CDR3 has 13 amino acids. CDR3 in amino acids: CASSTQDNSPLHF. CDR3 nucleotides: TGTGCCAGCTCAACACAGGATAATTCACCCCTCCACTTT.

Written as DNA, the CDR3 is TGTGCCAGCAGTTGGTGGGGGACCTCACCCCTCCACTTT. It yields the protein CASSWWGTSPLHF. This rearrangement joins TRBV12-3 or TRBV12-4 to TRBJ1-6, with D perhaps matching TRBD1 (5 bases). The V gene lost 4 bases and the J gene lost 10 bases, with 11 bases spanning the gap. The CDR3 runs to 13 residues.

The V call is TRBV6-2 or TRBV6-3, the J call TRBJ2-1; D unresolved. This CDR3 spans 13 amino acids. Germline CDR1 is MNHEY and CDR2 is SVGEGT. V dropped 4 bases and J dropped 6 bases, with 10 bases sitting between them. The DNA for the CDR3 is TGTGCCAGCAGTTTCGGAGTAGTCAATGAGCAGTTCTTC. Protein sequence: CASSFGVVNEQFF.

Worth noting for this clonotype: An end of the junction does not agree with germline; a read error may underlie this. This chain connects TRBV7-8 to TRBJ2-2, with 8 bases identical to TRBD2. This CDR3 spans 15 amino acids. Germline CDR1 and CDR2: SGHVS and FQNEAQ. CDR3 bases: TGTGCCAGCAGCTTATATAGCGGGAACACCGGGGTGCTGTTTTTT. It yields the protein CASSLYSGNTGVLFF.

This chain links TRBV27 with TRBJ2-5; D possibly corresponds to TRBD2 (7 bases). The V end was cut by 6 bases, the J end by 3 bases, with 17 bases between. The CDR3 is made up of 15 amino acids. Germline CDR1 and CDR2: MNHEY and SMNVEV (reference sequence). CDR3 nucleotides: TGTGCCAGCAGGGAGGGGGGGACGGTTGAAGAGACCCAGTACTTC. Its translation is CASREGGTVEETQYF.

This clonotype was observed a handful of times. The CDR3 DNA reads as TGCGCCAGCAGCCGAGAAACTAGCGGGAGCTCCTACAATGAGCAGTTCTTC. Translating gives CASSRETSGSSYNEQFF. The rearrangement links TRBV4-1 to TRBJ2-1; TRBD2 matches at 11 bases. This CDR3 spans 17 amino acids. The junction had 5 bases not matched to a gene; V was cut back by 4 bases and J by 0 bases. Germline lookup yields CDR1 MGHRA and CDR2 YSYEKL.

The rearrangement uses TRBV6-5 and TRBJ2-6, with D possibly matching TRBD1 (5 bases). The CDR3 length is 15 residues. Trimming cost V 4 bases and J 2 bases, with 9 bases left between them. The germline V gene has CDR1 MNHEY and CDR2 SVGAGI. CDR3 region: CASSWQGTGANVLTF. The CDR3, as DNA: TGTGCCAGCAGTTGGCAGGGAACTGGGGCCAACGTCCTGACTTTC.

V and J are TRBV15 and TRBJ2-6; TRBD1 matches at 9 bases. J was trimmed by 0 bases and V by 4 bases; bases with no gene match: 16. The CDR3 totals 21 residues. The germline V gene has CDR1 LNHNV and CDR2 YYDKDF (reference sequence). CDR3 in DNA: TGTGCCACCAGCACGCCGGGACAGGGCTCTACTCATTCCTCTGGGGCCAACGTCCTGACTTTC. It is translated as CATSTPGQGSTHSSGANVLTF.

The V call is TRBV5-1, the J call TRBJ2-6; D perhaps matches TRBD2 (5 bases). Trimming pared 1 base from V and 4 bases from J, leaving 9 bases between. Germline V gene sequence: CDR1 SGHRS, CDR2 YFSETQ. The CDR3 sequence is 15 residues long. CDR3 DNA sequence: TGCGCCAGCAGCTTGCTGGGAGACGGGGCCAACGTCCTGACTTTC. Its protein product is CASSLLGDGANVLTF.

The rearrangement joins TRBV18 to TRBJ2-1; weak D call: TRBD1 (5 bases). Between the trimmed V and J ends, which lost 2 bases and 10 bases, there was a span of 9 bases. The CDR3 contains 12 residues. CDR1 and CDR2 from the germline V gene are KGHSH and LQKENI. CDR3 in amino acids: CASSPWGREQFF. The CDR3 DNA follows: TGTGCCAGCTCACCATGGGGCAGAGAGCAGTTCTTC.

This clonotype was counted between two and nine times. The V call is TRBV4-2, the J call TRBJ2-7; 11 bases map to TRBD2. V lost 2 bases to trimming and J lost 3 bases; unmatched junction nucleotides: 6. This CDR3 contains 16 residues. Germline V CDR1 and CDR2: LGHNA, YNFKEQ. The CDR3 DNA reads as TGTGCCAGCAGCCAACTACTAGCGGGAGTATACTACGAGCAGTACTTC. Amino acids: CASSQLLAGVYYEQYF.

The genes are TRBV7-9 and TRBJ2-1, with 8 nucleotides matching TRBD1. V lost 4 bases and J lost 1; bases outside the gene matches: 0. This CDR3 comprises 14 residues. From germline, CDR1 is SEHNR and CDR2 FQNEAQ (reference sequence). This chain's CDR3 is CASSWDRSYNEQFF. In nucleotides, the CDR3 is TGTGCCAGCAGCTGGGACAGGTCCTACAATGAGCAGTTCTTC.

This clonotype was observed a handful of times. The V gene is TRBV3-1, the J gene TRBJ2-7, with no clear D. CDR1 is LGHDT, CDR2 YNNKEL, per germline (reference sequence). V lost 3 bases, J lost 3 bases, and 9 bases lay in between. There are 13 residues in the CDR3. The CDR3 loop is CASSQVGIYEQYF. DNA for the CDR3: TGTGCCAGCAGCCAGGTTGGGATCTACGAGCAGTACTTC.